This T cell receptor beta chain comes out of a study of blood T cell repertoires in COVID-19. Overall study: Both acute and convalescent COVID-19 samples were obtained from the United States, Italy and Spain. Sources were T cells, B-cell-depleted T cells, or PBMCs; the material itself was cDNA or gDNA.

This CDR3 region has 15 residues. Trimming cost V 3 bases and J 4 bases, with 15 bases left between them. The germline CDR1 and CDR2 sequences are MNHEY and SMNVEV (reference sequence). The sample holds a few counts of this clone. As originally analysed: Reference gene primer amplification gave estimated nucleated cell counts. Generated by immunoSEQ multiplex PCR, the TCRdb table keeps only in-frame clones and is missing some. That table gives V, J and clone size, and the DNA gave D and trimming. The sample includes under 70,000 clones, 79% seen only once; the top ten take 20%. The TCR comes from a woman older than 75 with active or convalescent COVID-19. J is TRBJ1-1 and V is TRBV27; maybe TRBD1 (5 bases). Sample: peripheral blood. The CDR3 DNA is TGTGCCAGCAGTTTTATCGGGGGTGAGGGCACTGAAGCTTTCTTT. Its translation is CASSFIGGEGTEAFF.